This T cell receptor (beta chain) was documented in a study of blood T cell repertoires in COVID-19. Study in general: The study drew acute and convalescent COVID-19 samples from the United States, Italy and Spain.

While infection was still active, Seattle patients were enrolled and then followed longitudinally. TCRdb's copy holds only in-frame clones and misses some; the assay was immunoSEQ multiplex PCR. The sample lists just over 300,000 clones; nearly 90% were seen once. Germline CDR1 reads LGHDT; CDR2 reads YNNKEL (reference sequence). The V gene end was trimmed by 3 bases and the J gene end by 4 bases; junction bases not matched to a gene: 1. This CDR3 is 15 amino acids long. Sequencing used peripheral blood. The J gene is TRBJ1-6, the V gene TRBV3-1 (or the pseudogene TRBV3-2); 9 nucleotides agree with TRBD1. The sequence was collected from a woman in her 30s with COVID-19, enrolled during active disease. The CDR3 reads CASSQGTGYNSPLHF. The CDR3 DNA sequence: TGTGCCAGCAGCCAGGGGACAGGGTATAATTCACCCCTCCACTTT.